This TCR beta chain came from a study of persistence of HIV-infected CD4 T cells. Details on this clone: Its antigen remains unidentified.

Sequencing used immunoSEQ version 4 in survey mode. Produced via immunoSEQ multiplex PCR; TCRdb's table is partial and in-frame only. The data hold roughly 32,000 clones, with approximately 80% observed a single time. Germline V CDR1 and CDR2: LGHDT, YNNKEL (reference sequence). Germline trimming cut 1 base from V and 7 bases from J; bases unmatched to any gene: 9. The CDR3 has 16 residues. Overlapping HIV-1 Gag 15-mer peptides at 0.8 to 1 ug per peptide per mL were used. CD40L/CD69 double-negative CD45RO-high memory CD4+ T cells were collected. The material was CD4+ T cells sorted from PBMCs after approximately 20-hour stimulation, obtained from a patient who received antiretroviral therapy. This TCR was sampled from an adult woman with HIV who was CMV-seropositive. V usage is TRBV3-1 (or the pseudogene TRBV3-2) and J usage is TRBJ2-2; 7 nucleotides align to TRBD2. The CDR3 nucleotides are TGTGCCAGCAGCCAAGGTGGCGGGAGTCATAACGGGGAGCTGTTTTTT. Protein: CASSQGGGSHNGELFF.